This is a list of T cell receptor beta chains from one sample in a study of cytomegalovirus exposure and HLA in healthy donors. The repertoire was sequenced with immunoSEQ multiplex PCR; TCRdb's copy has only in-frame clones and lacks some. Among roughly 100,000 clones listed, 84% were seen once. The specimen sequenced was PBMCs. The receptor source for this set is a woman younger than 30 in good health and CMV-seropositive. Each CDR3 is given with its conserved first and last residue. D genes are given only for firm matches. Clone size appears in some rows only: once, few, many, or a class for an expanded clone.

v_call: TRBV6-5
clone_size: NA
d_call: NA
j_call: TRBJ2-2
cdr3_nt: TGTGCCAGCAGCCACGGGGATCTCACCGGGGAGCTGTTTTTT
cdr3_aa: CASSHGDLTGELFF

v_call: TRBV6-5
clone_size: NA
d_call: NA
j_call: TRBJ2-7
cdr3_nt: TGTGCCAGCAGTTACTCGGCTGCAACAGGTAAAACGGAGCAGTACTTC
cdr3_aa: CASSYSAATGKTEQYF

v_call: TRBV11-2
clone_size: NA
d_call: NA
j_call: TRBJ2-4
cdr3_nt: TGTGCCAGTACACCCACCCCTGCCAAAAACATTCAGTACTTC
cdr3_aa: CASTPTPAKNIQYF

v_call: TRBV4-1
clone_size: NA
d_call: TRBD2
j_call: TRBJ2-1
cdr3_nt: TGCGCCAGCAGCCACGAGGCGGGGAGCGGGGGGGCCAATGAGCAGTTCTTC
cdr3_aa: CASSHEAGSGGANEQFF

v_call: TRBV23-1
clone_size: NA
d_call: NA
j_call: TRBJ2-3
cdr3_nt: TGCGCCAGGGGGGCGGATACGCAGTATTTT
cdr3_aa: CARGADTQYF

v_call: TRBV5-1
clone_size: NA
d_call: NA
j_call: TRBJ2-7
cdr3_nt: TGCGCCAGCAGCCGCCAAGACAGATCCTACGAGCAGTACTTC
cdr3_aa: CASSRQDRSYEQYF

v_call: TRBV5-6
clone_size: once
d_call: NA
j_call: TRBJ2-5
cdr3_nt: TGTGCCAGCAGCTTGGTTCGACAGATCTATTACGAGACCCAGTACTTC
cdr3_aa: CASSLVRQIYYETQYF

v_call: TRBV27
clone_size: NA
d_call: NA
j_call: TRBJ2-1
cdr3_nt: TGTGCCAGCAGTTTCGAAGACAGCTACAATGAGCAGTTCTTC
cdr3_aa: CASSFEDSYNEQFF

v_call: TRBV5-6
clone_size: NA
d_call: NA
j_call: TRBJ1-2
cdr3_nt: TGTGCCAGCAGCTTGCTGCAGGGTAACTATGGCTACACCTTC
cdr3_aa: CASSLLQGNYGYTF

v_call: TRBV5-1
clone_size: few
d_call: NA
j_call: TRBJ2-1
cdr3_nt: TGCGCCAGCAGCTTGGTCCCAGCAACTGCAGCGAGCTCCTACAATGAGCAGTTCTTC
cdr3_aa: CASSLVPATAASSYNEQFF

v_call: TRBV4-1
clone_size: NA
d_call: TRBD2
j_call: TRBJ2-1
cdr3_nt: TGCGCCAGCAGCCGATTAAGCGGGAGCTCCTACAATGAGCAGTTCTTC
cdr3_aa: CASSRLSGSSYNEQFF

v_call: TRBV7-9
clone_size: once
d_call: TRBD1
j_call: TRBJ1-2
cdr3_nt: TGTGCCAGCAGCTTAGCAGGGGGCGACCCCCCCTATGGCTACACCTTC
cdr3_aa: CASSLAGGDPPYGYTF

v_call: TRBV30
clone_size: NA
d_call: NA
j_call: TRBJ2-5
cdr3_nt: TGTGCCTGGGCTAAAATTAGGGGCGTGAGCGAGACCCAGTACTTC
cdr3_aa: CAWAKIRGVSETQYF

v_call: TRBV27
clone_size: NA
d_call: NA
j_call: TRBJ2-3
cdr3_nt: TGTGCCAGCAGTCCCTCGGGGGTTATTGGGACAGATACGCAGTATTTT
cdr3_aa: CASSPSGVIGTDTQYF

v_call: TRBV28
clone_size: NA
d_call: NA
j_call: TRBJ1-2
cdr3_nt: TGTGCCAGCAGTTACCCTCGGGGCTATGGCTACACCTTC
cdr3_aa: CASSYPRGYGYTF

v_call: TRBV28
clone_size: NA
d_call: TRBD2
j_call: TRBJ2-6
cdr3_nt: TGTGCCAGCAGTTCCCTAAAACTAGCGGGAGCTACTGGGGCCAACGTCCTGACTTTC
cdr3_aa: CASSSLKLAGATGANVLTF

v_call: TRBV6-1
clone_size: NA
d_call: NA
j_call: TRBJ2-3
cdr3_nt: TGTGCCAGCAGAGGGACGGGACTCCCTTCAGATACGCAGTATTTT
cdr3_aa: CASRGTGLPSDTQYF

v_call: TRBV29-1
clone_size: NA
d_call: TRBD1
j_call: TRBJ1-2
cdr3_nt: TGCAGCGTCCCAACAGGGGGTAACTATGGCTACACCTTC
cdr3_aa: CSVPTGGNYGYTF

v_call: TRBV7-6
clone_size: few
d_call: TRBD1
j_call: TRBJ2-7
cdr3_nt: TGTGCCAGCAGCTCCGGGACAGGGAGAGGCGAGCAGTACTTC
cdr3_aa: CASSSGTGRGEQYF

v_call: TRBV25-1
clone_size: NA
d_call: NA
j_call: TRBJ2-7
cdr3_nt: TGTGCCAGCAGTAACAGGTCCTGGGAGCAGTACTTC
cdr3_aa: CASSNRSWEQYF

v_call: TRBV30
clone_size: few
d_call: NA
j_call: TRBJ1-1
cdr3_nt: TGTGCCTGGAGTGTCCCGGCCCGGCGGACTGAAGCTTTCTTT
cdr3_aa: CAWSVPARRTEAFF

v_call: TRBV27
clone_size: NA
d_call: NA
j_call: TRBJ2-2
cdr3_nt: TGTGCCAGCAGTTTATCAGGGGCCGGGGAGCTGTTTTTT
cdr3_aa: CASSLSGAGELFF

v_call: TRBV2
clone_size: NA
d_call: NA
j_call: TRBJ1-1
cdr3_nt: TGTGCCAGCAGGGAGGGACGGATGAACACTGAAGCTTTCTTT
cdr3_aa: CASREGRMNTEAFF

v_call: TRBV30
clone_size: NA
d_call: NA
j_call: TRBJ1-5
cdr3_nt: TGTGCCTGGGCAGGGGACACCAATCAGCCCCAGCATTTT
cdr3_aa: CAWAGDTNQPQHF

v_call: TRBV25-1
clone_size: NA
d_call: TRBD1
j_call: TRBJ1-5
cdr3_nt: TGTGCCAGCAGTAAACAGGGGTGGGATCAGCCCCAGCATTTT
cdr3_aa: CASSKQGWDQPQHF

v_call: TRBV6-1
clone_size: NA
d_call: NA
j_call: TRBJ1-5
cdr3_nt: TGTGCCAGCAGTGAATGGAGCCAAGGGGGCAATCAGCCCCAGCATTTT
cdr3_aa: CASSEWSQGGNQPQHF

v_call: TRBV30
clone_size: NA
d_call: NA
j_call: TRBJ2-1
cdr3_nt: TGTGCCTGGGACGACGGGAGCTACCGCCCCAGCAATGAGCAGTTCTTC
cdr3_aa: CAWDDGSYRPSNEQFF

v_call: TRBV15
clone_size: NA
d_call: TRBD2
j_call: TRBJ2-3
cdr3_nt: TGTGCCACCAGCAGAGAAGCGGGAGGCGGCACAGATACGCAGTATTTT
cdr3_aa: CATSREAGGGTDTQYF

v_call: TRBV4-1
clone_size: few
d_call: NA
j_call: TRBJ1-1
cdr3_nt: TGCGCCAGTTGTCTGGGCATGAACACTGAAGCTTTCTTT
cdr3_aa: CASCLGMNTEAFF

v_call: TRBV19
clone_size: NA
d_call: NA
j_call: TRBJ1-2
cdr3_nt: TGTGCCAGTAGTGCATCAGGAATTGCTAACTATGGCTACACCTTC
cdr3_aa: CASSASGIANYGYTF

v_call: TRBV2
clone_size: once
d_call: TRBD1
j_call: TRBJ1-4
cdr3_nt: TGTGCCAGCAGTGAAAGGGGGCAGGCCCGGAATGAAAAACTGTTTTTT
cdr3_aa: CASSERGQARNEKLFF

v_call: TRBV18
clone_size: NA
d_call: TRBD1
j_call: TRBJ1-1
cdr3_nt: TGTGCCAGCTCACAAGGACAGGACTGGGCTTTCTTT
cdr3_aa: CASSQGQDWAFF

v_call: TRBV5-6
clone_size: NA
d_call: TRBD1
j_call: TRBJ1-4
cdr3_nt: TGTGCCAGCAGCTTGTGGAGGGGGCGCGCTGAGTGGGCGAATGAAAAACTGTTTTTT
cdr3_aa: CASSLWRGRAEWANEKLFF

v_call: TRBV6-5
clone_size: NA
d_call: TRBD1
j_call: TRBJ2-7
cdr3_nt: TGTGCCAGCAGTTACTCGGGACAGTCCCACCTCTACGAGCAGTACTTC
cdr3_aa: CASSYSGQSHLYEQYF

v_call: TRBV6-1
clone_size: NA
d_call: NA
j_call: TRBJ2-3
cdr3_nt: TGTGCCAGCAGGCAGGGTCCCGAGACAGATACGCAGTATTTT
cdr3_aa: CASRQGPETDTQYF

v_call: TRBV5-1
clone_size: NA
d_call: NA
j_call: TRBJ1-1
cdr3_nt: TGCGCCAGCAGCTTGGTCGGGATTTCTGAAGCTTTCTTT
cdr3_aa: CASSLVGISEAFF

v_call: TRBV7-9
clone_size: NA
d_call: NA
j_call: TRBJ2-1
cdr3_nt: TGTGCCAGCAGCCCCCGGGAGAATACCTACAATGAGCAGTTCTTC
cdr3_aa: CASSPRENTYNEQFF

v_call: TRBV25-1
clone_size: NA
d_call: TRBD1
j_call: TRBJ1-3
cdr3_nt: TGTGCCAGCAGTGAGGGGATACAGGGGGCCGAAAACACCATATATTTT
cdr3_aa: CASSEGIQGAENTIYF

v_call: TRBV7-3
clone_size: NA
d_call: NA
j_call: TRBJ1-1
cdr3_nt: TGTGCCAGCAGCTTACTACCCTCCGGGGCAGGGGAAGTGGCGAACACTGAAGCTTTCTTT
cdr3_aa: CASSLLPSGAGEVANTEAFF

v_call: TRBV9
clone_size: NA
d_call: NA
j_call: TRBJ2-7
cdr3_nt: TGTGCCAGCAGCGTTCGACGGGACACCTACGAGCAGTACTTC
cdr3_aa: CASSVRRDTYEQYF

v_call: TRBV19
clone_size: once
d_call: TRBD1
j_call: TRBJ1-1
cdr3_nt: TGTGCCAGTATTCAAACAGGGGTCTTTGAAGCTTTCTTT
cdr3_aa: CASIQTGVFEAFF

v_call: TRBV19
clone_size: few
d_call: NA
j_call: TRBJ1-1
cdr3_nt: TGTGCCAGTAGTATAGCAGGGTTGCGCACTGAAGCTTTCTTT
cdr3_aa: CASSIAGLRTEAFF

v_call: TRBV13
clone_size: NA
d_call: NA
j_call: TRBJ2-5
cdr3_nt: TGTGCCAGCAGCCTACGACTGGCCCAAGAGACCCAGTACTTC
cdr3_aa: CASSLRLAQETQYF

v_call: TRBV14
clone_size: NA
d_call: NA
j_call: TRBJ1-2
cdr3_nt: TGTGCCAGCAGCCAAGACCCCCAGTATGGCCACACCTTC
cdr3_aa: CASSQDPQYGHTF

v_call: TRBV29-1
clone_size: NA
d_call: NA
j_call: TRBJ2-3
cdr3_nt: TGCAGCGGGGGAGGGGGGCTGACAGATACGCAGTATTTT
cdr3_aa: CSGGGGLTDTQYF

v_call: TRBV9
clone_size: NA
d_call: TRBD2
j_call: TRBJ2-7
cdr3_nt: TGTGCCAGCAGCGTAGAAGCGGGAGGTCTATACGAGCAGTACTTC
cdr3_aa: CASSVEAGGLYEQYF

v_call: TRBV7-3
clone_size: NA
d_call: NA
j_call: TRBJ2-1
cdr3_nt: TGTGCCAGCAGCTTAGGGGGGAATACGGATAATGAGCAGTTCTTC
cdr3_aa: CASSLGGNTDNEQFF

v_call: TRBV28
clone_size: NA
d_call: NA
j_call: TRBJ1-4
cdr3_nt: TGTGCCAGCACCAGGGTTGGCTCTCTTGCAACTAATGAAAAACTGTTTTTT
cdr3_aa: CASTRVGSLATNEKLFF

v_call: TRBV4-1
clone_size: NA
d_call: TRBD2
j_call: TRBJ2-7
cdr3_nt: TGCGCCAGCAGCCAACGTCGACTAGCGGAGTCCTACGAGCAGTACTTC
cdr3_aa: CASSQRRLAESYEQYF

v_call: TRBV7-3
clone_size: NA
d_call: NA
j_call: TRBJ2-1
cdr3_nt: TGTGCCAGCAGCTTATTCGATGAGCAGTTCTTC
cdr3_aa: CASSLFDEQFF

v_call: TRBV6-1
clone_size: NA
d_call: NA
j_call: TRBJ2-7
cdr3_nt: TGTGCCAGCAGTGCTTGGCAGGATTCCTACGAGCAGTACTTC
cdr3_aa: CASSAWQDSYEQYF

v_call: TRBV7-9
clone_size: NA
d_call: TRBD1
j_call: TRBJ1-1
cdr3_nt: TGTGCCAGCAACCGACAGGGTGGTTCGAACACTGAAGCTTTCTTT
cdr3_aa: CASNRQGGSNTEAFF

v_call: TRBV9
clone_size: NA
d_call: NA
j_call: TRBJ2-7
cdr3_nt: TGTGCCAGCAGCGTAGGTAACCTACTTGACTACGAGCAGTACTTC
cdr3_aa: CASSVGNLLDYEQYF

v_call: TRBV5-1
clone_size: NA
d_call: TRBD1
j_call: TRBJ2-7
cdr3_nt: TGCGCCAGCAGCTTGGGACAGGGTCCCTACGAGCAGTACTTC
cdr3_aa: CASSLGQGPYEQYF